This T cell receptor (beta chain) was sequenced during a study of CD8 T cells in Susac syndrome. Study-wide points: The study admitted that it had a relatively small number of individuals in its TCR sequencing and HLA analysis.

Concerning this clonotype itself: Its target is not known.

The T cells that were sequenced for TCR beta were CD8+ and CD4+ cells from blood. Negative isolation was applied to CD8+ and CD4+ T cells, and FACS enrichment was applied to TEMRA cells. RNA amounts of 0.5 to 1 ug underwent reverse transcription with random hexamers. By means of immunoSEQ multiplex PCR, TCR beta CDR3 spanning 54 Vbeta and 13 Jbeta underwent amplification. TCRdb recomputed calls from the immunoSEQ multiplex PCR reads with MiXCR, one row per CDR3 protein. The sample has about 150,000 distinct CDR3 sequences, roughly 95% seen once; the top ten hold around 0.12%. This TCR was recovered from a human donor with multiple sclerosis. The sample consisted of CD4+ T cells from PBMCs.

The CDR3 DNA sequence: TGTGCCAGCACCTACCTGCGGGTTCTCAGCACAGATACGCAGTATTTT. Translated: CASTYLRVLSTDTQYF. The chain employs TRBV12-3 or TRBV12-4 and TRBJ2-3; TRBD2 might be the D (5 bases). Trimming took 7 bases from V and 0 from J, leaving 17 bases between them. This CDR3 spans 16 amino acids.